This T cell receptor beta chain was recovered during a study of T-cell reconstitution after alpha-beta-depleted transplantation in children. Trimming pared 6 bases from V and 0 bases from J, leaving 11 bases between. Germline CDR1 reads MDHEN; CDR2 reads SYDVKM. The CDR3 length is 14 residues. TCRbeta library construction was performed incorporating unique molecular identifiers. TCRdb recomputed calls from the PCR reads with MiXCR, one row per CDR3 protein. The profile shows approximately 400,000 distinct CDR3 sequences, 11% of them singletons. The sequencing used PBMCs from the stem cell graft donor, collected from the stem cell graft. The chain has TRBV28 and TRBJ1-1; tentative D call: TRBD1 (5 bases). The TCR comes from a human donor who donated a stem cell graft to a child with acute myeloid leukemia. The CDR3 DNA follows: TGTGCCAGCAGCCGGGGGGGGTTGAACACTGAAGCTTTCTTT. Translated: CASSRGGLNTEAFF. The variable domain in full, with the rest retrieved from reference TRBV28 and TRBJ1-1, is DVKVTQSSRYLVKRTGEKVFLECVQDMDHENMFWYRQDPGLGLRLIYFSYDVKMKEKGDIPEGYSVSREKKERFSLILESASTNQTSMYLCASSRGGLNTEAFFGQGTRLTVV.